The 8 T cell receptor beta chains below were found in one sample sequenced in a study of T cells in localized non-small cell lung cancer. Data came from immunoSEQ multiplex PCR; TCRdb stores just in-frame clones and leaves some out. The sample includes more than 12,000 clones, more than 80% of them seen just once. This specimen consisted of peripheral blood, obtained before any cancer treatment. The origin of the receptors is a female donor at least 60 years old with stage I squamous cell lung carcinoma.

The chain is built from TRBV27 and TRBJ2-7, with D tentatively TRBD1 (5 bases). With 5 bases removed from V and 0 bases from J, the gap between germline ends came to 11 bases. The CDR3 covers 14 residues. Germline CDR1 is MNHEY and CDR2 is SMNVEV (reference sequence). This CDR3 is CASSIRASSYEQYF. The CDR3 coding sequence is TGTGCCAGCAGTATCAGGGCGAGCTCCTACGAGCAGTACTTC.

This chain joins TRBV19 and TRBJ2-3; the match to TRBD1 covers 10 bases. Germline V gene sequence: CDR1 LNHDA, CDR2 SQIVND (reference sequence). Trimming removed 4 bases from V and 6 bases from J; junction bases left unmatched: 7. This CDR3 has 15 amino acids. DNA of the CDR3: TGTGCCAGTAGTAAACCGGGACAGGGGACGGATACGCAGTATTTT. Its translation: CASSKPGQGTDTQYF. Based on the CDR3 plus reference TRBV19 and TRBJ2-3, the full variable domain is DGGITQSPKYLFRKEGQNVTLSCEQNLNHDAMYWYRQDPGQGLRLIYYSQIVNDFQKGDIAEGYSVSREKKESFPLTVTSAQKNPTAFYLCASSKPGQGTDTQYFGPGTRLTVL.

The chain combines TRBV6-5 with TRBJ1-1; weak D call: TRBD1 (6 bases). The germline V gene encodes CDR1 MNHEY and CDR2 SVGAGI. Trimming took off 2 bases at V and 8 bases at J, with 9 bases between the two ends. The CDR3 runs to 12 residues. The CDR3 here is CASSYVTGEAFF. CDR3 bases: TGTGCCAGCAGTTACGTTACAGGGGAAGCTTTCTTT.

This clone was recorded a few times. The chain joins TRBV10-3 to TRBJ1-2; no clear D gene. Germline CDR1 and CDR2: ENHRY and SYGVKD. CDR3 length: 14 amino acids. Trimming pared 4 bases from V and 4 bases from J, leaving 13 bases between. The CDR3 DNA follows: TGTGCCATCAGTGCTCTAACGAGCCTCTATGGCTACACCTTC. This gives the protein CAISALTSLYGYTF.

This clone was seen only a few times. The chain joins TRBV6-1 to TRBJ2-4; the D gene is possibly TRBD2 (5 bases). The CDR3 sequence is 15 residues long. Germline CDR1 is MNHNS and CDR2 is SASEGT. Trimming took off 7 bases at V and 0 bases at J, with 13 bases between the two ends. CDR3 bases: TGTGCCAGCACCCGGGATAGTCTAGCCAAAAACATTCAGTACTTC. Translated, it gives CASTRDSLAKNIQYF.

The V and J genes are TRBV5-4 and TRBJ2-3, with 7 positions matching TRBD2. Trimming removed 4 bases from V and 2 bases from J; junction bases left unmatched: 4. The V gene's germline CDR1 is SGHNT and CDR2 YYREEE (reference sequence). The CDR3 is made up of 14 amino acids. DNA of the CDR3: TGTGCCAGCAGCGGGGGACTAATCACAGATACGCAGTATTTT. This sequence encodes CASSGGLITDTQYF.

CDR3 loop: CASSWASVTGSRGYTF. The CDR3 DNA sequence: TGTGCCAGCAGCTGGGCTTCGGTTACAGGGAGTCGGGGCTACACCTTC. The V call is TRBV5-4, the J call TRBJ1-2, with D tentatively TRBD1 (6 bases). Germline V lookup: CDR1 SGHNT, CDR2 YYREEE (reference sequence). The germline V and J ends were trimmed by 3 bases and 8 bases, with 23 bases remaining between them. The CDR3 consists of 16 residues.

Only a few counts were recorded for this clone. The gene calls are TRBV7-9 and TRBJ1-2; D is ambiguous. Germline V CDR1 and CDR2: SEHNR, FQNEAQ (reference sequence). Trimming took off 1 base at V and 3 bases at J, with 6 bases between the two ends. The CDR3 runs 13 residues. CDR3 in DNA: TGTGCCAGCAGCTTAGAGGGAGACTATGGCTACACCTTC. As protein: CASSLEGDYGYTF.